The 30 T cell receptor beta chains reported below all come from one sample, sequenced in a study of technical replicates of blood from a few donors. Libraries were prepared by immunoSEQ multiplex PCR; TCRdb keeps only in-frame clonotypes and omits some of them. The table lists about 66,000 clones, around 94% of them singletons. Sequencing used T cells isolated from PBMCs. Receptor source: a human donor in good health.

This rearrangement joins TRBV5-1 to TRBJ1-3; the D is unclear. The CDR3 covers 15 residues. Germline values: CDR1 SGHRS, CDR2 YFSETQ. The V end was cut by 0 bases, the J end by 2 bases, with 9 bases between. CDR3 DNA sequence: TGCGCCAGCAGCTTGGGTCCCGGGACTGGAAACACCATATATTTT. Translated: CASSLGPGTGNTIYF.

This chain uses TRBV28 with TRBJ2-1, with TRBD1 identical over 7 bases. Germline V gene lookup returns CDR1 MDHEN and CDR2 SYDVKM. Germline trimming cut 4 bases from V and 3 bases from J; bases unmatched to any gene: 6. This CDR3 contains 15 residues. CDR3 sequence (DNA): TGTGCCAGCAGTTCTACAGGGGAAGTCTACAATGAGCAGTTCTTC. It codes for CASSSTGEVYNEQFF.

Of note for this clone: Germline and junction disagree at one end, which may indicate a read error. The chain combines TRBV6-5 with TRBJ1-2; tentatively, D is TRBD1 (6 bases). Germline assignment: CDR1 MNHEY and CDR2 SVGAGI. CDR3 length: 11 residues. The CDR3 is CASSYQGMHLF. CDR3 in DNA: TGTGCCAGCAGTTACCAGGGGATGCACCTCTTC.

V and J are TRBV7-9 and TRBJ1-2; D unresolved. V was clipped by 1 base and J by 6 bases, with 9 bases between them. CDR1 is SEHNR and CDR2 is FQNEAQ in the germline V gene (reference sequence). This CDR3 is built from 13 residues. The CDR3 loop reads CASSLGGLNGYTF. The CDR3 DNA is TGTGCCAGCAGCTTAGGCGGTCTGAATGGCTACACCTTC.

The J gene is TRBJ2-1, the V gene TRBV5-4, with TRBD1 as a possible D gene (6 bases). Trimming took 4 bases from V and 1 from J, leaving 9 bases between them. This CDR3 is built from 14 residues. Germline lookup yields CDR1 SGHNT and CDR2 YYREEE (reference sequence). CDR3 nucleotide sequence: TGTGCCAGCAGCGTTAGGGGGTCCTACAATGAGCAGTTCTTC. Its translation: CASSVRGSYNEQFF. Drawing the rest from reference TRBV5-4 and TRBJ2-1, the complete variable domain is ETGVTQSPTHLIKTRGQQVTLRCSSQSGHNTVSWYQQALGQGPQFIFQYYREEENGRGNFPPRFSGLQFPNYSSELNVNALELDDSALYLCASSVRGSYNEQFFGPGTRLTVL.

The chain employs TRBV27 and TRBJ2-1; 11 bases align to TRBD2. V lost 3 bases to trimming and J lost 9 bases; unmatched junction nucleotides: 4. Germline-derived CDR1 and CDR2 are MNHEY and SMNVEV (reference sequence). The CDR3 extends over 14 amino acids. This CDR3 is CASSLFGTSGEQFF. In DNA, the CDR3 is TGTGCCAGCAGTTTGTTCGGGACTAGCGGTGAGCAGTTCTTC.

On this clone: Additional DNA sequences in this sample encode the identical CDR3. The gene calls are TRBV27 and TRBJ2-1; 13 nucleotides align to TRBD2. CDR1 MNHEY and CDR2 SMNVEV come from the germline V gene (reference sequence). There are 15 residues in the CDR3. The J segment lost 5 bases and the V segment lost 6 bases, leaving 4 bases of the junction unmatched. The CDR3 reads CASSPGTSGNNEQFF. The CDR3, as DNA: TGTGCCAGCAGCCCCGGGACTAGCGGGAACAATGAGCAGTTCTTC.

About this clone itself: This sample also contains other DNA sequences that code for the same CDR3. The rearrangement joins TRBV4-3 to TRBJ1-3, with D perhaps matching TRBD1 (6 bases). This CDR3 is built from 13 residues. Germline-derived CDR1 and CDR2 are LGHNA and YSLEER. Deletions cut 4 bases from V and 4 bases from J, with 8 bases between. CDR3 residues: CASSRGQGNTIYF. CDR3 bases: TGCGCCAGCAGCCGTGGACAGGGAAACACCATATATTTT.

The J gene is TRBJ2-7, the V gene TRBV28; 8 bases match TRBD1. The CDR3 has 15 residues. J gave up 1 base and V 3 bases, and 5 bases lay outside the gene matches. From germline, CDR1 is MDHEN and CDR2 SYDVKM. This chain's CDR3 is CASSLGTGMSYEQYF. The CDR3 DNA reads TGTGCCAGCAGTTTGGGGACAGGTATGTCCTACGAGCAGTACTTC. Combining the CDR3 with reference TRBV28 and TRBJ2-7 gives the whole variable domain DVKVTQSSRYLVKRTGEKVFLECVQDMDHENMFWYRQDPGLGLRLIYFSYDVKMKEKGDIPEGYSVSREKKERFSLILESASTNQTSMYLCASSLGTGMSYEQYFGPGTRLTVT.

The chain has TRBV19 and TRBJ2-7; possible D gene TRBD2, 6 bases. This CDR3 comprises 16 residues. V gave up 4 bases and J gave up 1 base, with 17 bases separating them. The germline CDR1 and CDR2 sequences are LNHDA and SQIVND (reference sequence). The CDR3 region has the DNA TGTGCCAGTAGTAAAAGACTAGGCGGGCCATCCTACGAGCAGTACTTC. Translated: CASSKRLGGPSYEQYF.

V gene TRBV5-4 combines with J gene TRBJ1-1, with TRBD1 matching 11 bases. The V and J ends lost 1 base and 5 bases, in that order; junction bases with no gene match: 13. The CDR3 loop spans 18 amino acids. The germline gives CDR1 SGHNT, CDR2 YYREEE (reference sequence). The CDR3 protein is CASSLLGQGALFVTEAFF. For the CDR3, the DNA is TGTGCCAGCAGCTTGCTAGGACAGGGGGCTTTATTTGTGACTGAAGCTTTCTTT.

The chain joins TRBV6-6 to TRBJ1-2; D is undetermined. Germline V lookup: CDR1 MNHNY, CDR2 SVGAGI (reference sequence). The V end was cut by 4 bases, the J end by 6 bases, with 3 bases between. CDR3 size: 10 residues. CDR3 sequence (DNA): TGTGCCAGCAGTTCCAATGGCTACACCTTC. Translating gives CASSSNGYTF.

V usage is TRBV5-1 and J usage is TRBJ2-7, with 9 bases that match TRBD1. Germline loops: CDR1 SGHRS, CDR2 YFSETQ. The trim removed 4 bases at V and 2 bases at J, leaving 4 bases unmatched. There are 14 residues in the CDR3. CDR3 bases: TGCGCCAGCAGCCGAGGGACAGGGACCTACGAGCAGTACTTC. Its protein product is CASSRGTGTYEQYF.

The J gene is TRBJ2-1, the V gene TRBV7-7; 10 nucleotides align to TRBD2. The CDR3 covers 14 residues. Per the germline V gene, CDR1 is SSHAT and CDR2 is FNYEAQ (reference sequence). The V gene end was trimmed by 5 bases and the J gene end by 5 bases; junction bases not matched to a gene: 3. CDR3 sequence: CASSEGLANNEQFF. The CDR3 DNA is TGTGCCAGCAGCGAGGGACTAGCGAACAATGAGCAGTTCTTC. The full variable domain, with the rest looked up from reference TRBV7-7 and TRBJ2-1, is GAGVSQSPRYKVTKRGQDVTLRCDPISSHATLYWYQQALGQGPEFLTYFNYEAQPDKSGLPSDRFSAERPEGSISTLTIQRTEQRDSAMYRCASSEGLANNEQFFGPGTRLTVL.

CDR3: CASGPSSYNEQFF. In nucleotides, the CDR3 is TGTGCTAGTGGCCCCTCCTCCTACAATGAGCAGTTCTTC. This chain uses TRBV12-5 with TRBJ2-1; D is ambiguous. V gave up 6 bases and J gave up 0 bases, with 6 bases separating them. The CDR3 consists of 13 residues. Looked up from germline, CDR1 is LGHNT and CDR2 is FRNRAP.

This chain's CDR3 is CASTTGGEQFF. CDR3 nucleotide sequence: TGTGCCAGCACTACAGGGGGCGAGCAGTTCTTC. V and J are TRBV6-5 and TRBJ2-1; TRBD1 matches at 9 bases. Germline-derived CDR1 and CDR2 are MNHEY and SVGAGI. Losses at the gene ends were 7 bases for V and 10 bases for J; bases not matched to a gene: 2. The CDR3 loop spans 11 amino acids.

The chain joins TRBV5-8 to TRBJ1-2, with TRBD1 as a possible D gene (5 bases). V dropped 5 bases and J dropped 4 bases, with 18 bases sitting between them. Per the germline V gene, CDR1 is SGHTS and CDR2 is YDEGEE. The CDR3 is made up of 15 amino acids. CDR3 in amino acids: CASRRDSSWGYGYTF. The CDR3 DNA sequence: TGTGCCAGCAGGAGAGACAGCTCCTGGGGCTATGGCTACACCTTC.

The chain has TRBV5-8 and TRBJ1-2, with a possible D match to TRBD1 (5 bases). The V end lost 0 bases, the J end lost 5 bases, and 5 bases lay between the germline ends. This CDR3 has 12 residues. The germline V gene has CDR1 SGHTS and CDR2 YDEGEE. The CDR3 reads CASSLEGYGYTF. The CDR3 DNA reads TGTGCCAGCAGCTTGGAGGGGTATGGCTACACCTTC.

This clone was detected once. The V call is TRBV25-1, the J call TRBJ2-5; 7 positions agree with TRBD1. Unmatched junction bases numbered 7, after V lost 1 base and J lost 5 bases. Germline values: CDR1 MGHDK, CDR2 SYGVNS. The CDR3 totals 15 residues. The chain's CDR3 is CASSEWTGSYETQYF. In DNA, the CDR3 is TGTGCCAGCAGTGAATGGACAGGTAGCTATGAGACCCAGTACTTC.

This rearrangement joins TRBV7-2 to TRBJ2-3; no firm D call. The CDR3 has 13 amino acids. V gave up 5 bases and J gave up 0 bases, with 6 bases separating them. The germline gives CDR1 SGHTA, CDR2 FQGNSA. CDR3 nucleotides: TGTGCCAGCAGCCCCCTAAGCACAGATACGCAGTATTTT. It encodes CASSPLSTDTQYF.

The V gene is TRBV6-1, the J gene TRBJ2-1; D is uncertain. This CDR3 is 12 amino acids long. V lost 0 bases and J lost 7, with 4 bases in between. Germline V gives CDR1 MNHNS, CDR2 SASEGT. The DNA for the CDR3 is TGTGCCAGCAGTGAAGCGCGGAATGAGCAGTTCTTC. Translated, it gives CASSEARNEQFF.

The chain has TRBV30 and TRBJ1-1; the match to TRBD1 covers 9 bases. V gave up 0 bases and J gave up 3 bases; unmatched junction bases: 2. CDR1 and CDR2 from the germline V gene are GTSNPN and SVGIG (reference sequence). The CDR3 runs to 14 residues. DNA for the CDR3: TGTGCCTGGAGTGTACGACAGGGGGACACTGAAGCTTTCTTT. Protein product: CAWSVRQGDTEAFF. The variable domain in full, completed from reference TRBV30 and TRBJ1-1, reads SQTIHQWPATLVQPVGSPLSLECTVEGTSNPNLYWYRQAAGRGLQLLFYSVGIGQISSEVPQNLSASRPQDRQFILSSKKLLLSDSGFYLCAWSVRQGDTEAFFGQGTRLTVV.

V usage is TRBV19 and J usage is TRBJ1-2; D uncertain. This CDR3 comprises 16 residues. Germline CDR1 reads LNHDA; CDR2 reads SQIVND (reference sequence). Trimming left V 3 bases short and J 4 bases short, with 18 bases between. The CDR3 sequence is CASSILHDAIPYGYTF. As DNA, the CDR3 is TGTGCCAGTAGTATTCTCCACGATGCTATACCCTATGGCTACACCTTC.

The chain is built from TRBV27 and TRBJ1-1; no reliable D call. The length of the CDR3 is 13 residues. CDR1 MNHEY and CDR2 SMNVEV come from the germline V gene (reference sequence). Trimming took 2 bases from V and 8 from J, leaving 12 bases between them. CDR3 loop: CASSLIIGEEAFF. As DNA, the CDR3 is TGTGCCAGCAGTTTAATTATCGGGGAAGAAGCTTTCTTT.

V usage is TRBV29-1 and J usage is TRBJ2-7; D gene ambiguous. The V and J ends lost 5 bases and 6 bases respectively, with 8 bases between them. Per the germline V gene, CDR1 is SQVTM and CDR2 is ANQGSEA. The CDR3 has 10 residues. The CDR3, as DNA: TGCAGCGTTCAGTCCCCCGAGCAGTACTTC. Its translation: CSVQSPEQYF.

This clone came up once. The chain has TRBV2 and TRBJ1-4, with TRBD1 identical over 9 bases. CDR1 is SNHLY, CDR2 FYNNEI, per germline. J lost 8 bases, V lost 9 bases, and 10 bases had no gene match. The CDR3 consists of 14 residues. CDR3 sequence reads: CASMVGTGREKLFF. The DNA for the CDR3 is TGTGCCAGTATGGTAGGGACAGGGAGAGAAAAACTGTTTTTT.

This clone is classed as medium-sized. The chain recombines TRBV2 with TRBJ2-7; 8 nucleotides match TRBD2. The CDR3 totals 14 residues. The J segment lost 2 bases and the V segment lost 7 bases, leaving 7 bases of the junction unmatched. The germline gives CDR1 SNHLY, CDR2 FYNNEI. The CDR3 region is CASMGLAGPYEQYF. CDR3 nucleotide sequence: TGTGCCAGCATGGGGCTAGCGGGTCCCTACGAGCAGTACTTC.

This sequence joins TRBV7-8 and TRBJ2-7; tentatively, D is TRBD1 (6 bases). Germline V gene sequence: CDR1 SGHVS, CDR2 FQNEAQ. The CDR3 runs to 14 residues. Deletions cut 2 bases from V and 6 bases from J, with 14 bases between. This CDR3 reads CASSLHRAGAEQYF. The CDR3 DNA reads TGTGCCAGCAGCTTACACAGGGCTGGGGCCGAGCAGTACTTC.

The chain is built from TRBV9 and TRBJ2-7; 11 bases fit TRBD2. From germline, CDR1 is SGDLS and CDR2 YYNGEE. This CDR3 spans 15 amino acids. V shed 4 bases, J shed 2 bases, and the junction held 5 bases outside the gene matches. The CDR3: CASSSGLAAAYEQYF. The CDR3 region has the DNA TGTGCCAGCAGCTCGGGACTAGCGGCAGCCTACGAGCAGTACTTC.

The chain's CDR3 is CASSLLRGYEQYF. The CDR3 DNA reads TGTGCCAGCAGTTTATTACGGGGCTACGAGCAGTACTTC. The chain joins TRBV28 to TRBJ2-7, with D possibly being TRBD2 (5 bases). The CDR3 is 13 amino acids. Trimming removed 1 base from V and 3 bases from J, with 7 bases in between. Germline assignment: CDR1 MDHEN and CDR2 SYDVKM.